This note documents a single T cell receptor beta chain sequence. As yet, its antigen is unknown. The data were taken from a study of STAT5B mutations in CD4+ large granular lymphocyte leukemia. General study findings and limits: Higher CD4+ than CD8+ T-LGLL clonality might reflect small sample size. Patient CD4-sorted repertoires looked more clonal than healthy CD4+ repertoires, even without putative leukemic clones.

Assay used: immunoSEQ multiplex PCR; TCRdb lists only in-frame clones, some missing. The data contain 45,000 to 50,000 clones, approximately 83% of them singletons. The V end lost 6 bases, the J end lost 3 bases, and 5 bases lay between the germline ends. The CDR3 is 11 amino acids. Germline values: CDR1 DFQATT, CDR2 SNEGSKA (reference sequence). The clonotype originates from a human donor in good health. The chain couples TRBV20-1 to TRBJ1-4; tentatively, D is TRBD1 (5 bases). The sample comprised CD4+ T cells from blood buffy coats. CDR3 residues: CSAGANEKLFF. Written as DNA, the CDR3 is TGCAGTGCGGGGGCTAATGAAAAACTGTTTTTT.